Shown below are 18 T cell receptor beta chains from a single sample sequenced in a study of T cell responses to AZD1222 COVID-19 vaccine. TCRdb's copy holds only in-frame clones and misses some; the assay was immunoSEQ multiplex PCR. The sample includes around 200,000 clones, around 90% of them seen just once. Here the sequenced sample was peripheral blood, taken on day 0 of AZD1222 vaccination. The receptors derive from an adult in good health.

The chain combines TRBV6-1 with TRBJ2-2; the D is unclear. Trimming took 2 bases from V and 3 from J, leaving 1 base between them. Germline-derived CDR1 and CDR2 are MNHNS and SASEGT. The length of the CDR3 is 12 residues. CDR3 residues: CASSEYTGELFF. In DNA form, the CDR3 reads TGTGCCAGCAGTGAATACACCGGGGAGCTGTTTTTT.

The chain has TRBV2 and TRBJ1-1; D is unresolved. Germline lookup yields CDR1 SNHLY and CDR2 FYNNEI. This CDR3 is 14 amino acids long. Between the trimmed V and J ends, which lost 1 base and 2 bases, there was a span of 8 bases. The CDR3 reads CASSEEKINTEAFF. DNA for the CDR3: TGTGCCAGCAGTGAAGAGAAGATAAACACTGAAGCTTTCTTT. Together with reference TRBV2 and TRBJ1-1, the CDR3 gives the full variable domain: EPEVTQTPSHQVTQMGQEVILRCVPISNHLYFYWYRQILGQKVEFLVSFYNNEISEKSEIFDDQFSVERPDGSNFTLKIRSTKLEDSAMYFCASSEEKINTEAFFGQGTRLTVV.

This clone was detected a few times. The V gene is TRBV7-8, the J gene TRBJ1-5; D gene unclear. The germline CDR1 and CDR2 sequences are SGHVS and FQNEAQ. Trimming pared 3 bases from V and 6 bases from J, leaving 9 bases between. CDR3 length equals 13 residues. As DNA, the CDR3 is TGTGCCAGCAGCTTGGGAACCGCTCAGCCCCAGCATTTT. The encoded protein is CASSLGTAQPQHF.

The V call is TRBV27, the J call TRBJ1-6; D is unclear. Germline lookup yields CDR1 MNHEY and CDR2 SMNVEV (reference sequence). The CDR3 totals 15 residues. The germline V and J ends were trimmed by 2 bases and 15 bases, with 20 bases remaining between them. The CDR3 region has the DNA TGTGCCAGCAGTTTAGGCCGGGTTGGATTCCTGGTCCTCCACTTT. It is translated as CASSLGRVGFLVLHF.

For the CDR3, the DNA is TGTGCCAGCAGTTTTCTGCTTGCCCAGCTCAGGACTAGCGGGGTCACAGATACGCAGTATTTT. This gives the protein CASSFLLAQLRTSGVTDTQYF. The rearrangement uses TRBV28 and TRBJ2-3; 12 nucleotides match TRBD2. V shed 3 bases and J 2 bases; nucleotides not matched to a gene: 18. The germline gives CDR1 MDHEN, CDR2 SYDVKM. CDR3 size: 21 residues.

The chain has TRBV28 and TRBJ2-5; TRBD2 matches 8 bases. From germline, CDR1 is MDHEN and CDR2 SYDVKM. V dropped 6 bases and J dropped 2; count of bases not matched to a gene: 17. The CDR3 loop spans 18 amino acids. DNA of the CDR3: TGTGCCAGCAGCTCCCACCGCAATAGCGGGGAGCTGCAAGAGACCCAGTACTTC. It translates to CASSSHRNSGELQETQYF.

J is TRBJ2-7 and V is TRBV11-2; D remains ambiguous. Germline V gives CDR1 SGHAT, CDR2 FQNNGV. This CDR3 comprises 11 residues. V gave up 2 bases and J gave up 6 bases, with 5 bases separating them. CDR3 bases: TGTGCCAGCAGCTTAACGCGCGAGCAGTACTTC. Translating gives CASSLTREQYF.

Written as DNA, the CDR3 is TGTGCCACCAGCAGAGTCCGGGGGATCCACCTGAACACTGAAGCTTTCTTT. Amino acids: CATSRVRGIHLNTEAFF. The chain carries TRBV15 and TRBJ1-1; D may be TRBD1 (5 bases). The V end was cut by 1 base, the J end by 0 bases, with 15 bases between. From germline, CDR1 is LNHNV and CDR2 YYDKDF (reference sequence). This CDR3 is 17 amino acids long.

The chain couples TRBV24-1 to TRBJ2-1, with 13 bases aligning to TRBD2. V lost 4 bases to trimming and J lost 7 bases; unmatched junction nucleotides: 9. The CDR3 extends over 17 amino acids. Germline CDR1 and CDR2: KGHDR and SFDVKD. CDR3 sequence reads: CATSDPQLAGGRNEQFF. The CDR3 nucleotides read TGTGCCACCAGTGACCCCCAACTAGCGGGGGGGCGGAATGAGCAGTTCTTC.

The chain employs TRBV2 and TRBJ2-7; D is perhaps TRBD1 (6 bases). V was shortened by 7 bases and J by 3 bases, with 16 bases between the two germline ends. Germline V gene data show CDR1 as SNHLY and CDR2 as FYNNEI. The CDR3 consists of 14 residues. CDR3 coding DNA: TGTGCCAGCAACGGGGACATTTCGATCTACGAGCAGTACTTC. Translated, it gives CASNGDISIYEQYF.

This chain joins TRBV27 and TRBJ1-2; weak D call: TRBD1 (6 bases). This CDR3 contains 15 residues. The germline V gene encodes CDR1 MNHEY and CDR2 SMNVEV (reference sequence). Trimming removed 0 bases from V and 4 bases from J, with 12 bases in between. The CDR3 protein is CASSLSVGGTYGYTF. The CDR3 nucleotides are TGTGCCAGCAGTTTATCGGTAGGGGGGACCTATGGCTACACCTTC.

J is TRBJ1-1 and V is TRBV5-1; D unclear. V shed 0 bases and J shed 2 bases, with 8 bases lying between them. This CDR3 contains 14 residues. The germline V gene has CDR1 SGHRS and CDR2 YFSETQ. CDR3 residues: CASSLVGENTEAFF. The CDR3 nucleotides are TGCGCCAGCAGCTTGGTTGGGGAAAACACTGAAGCTTTCTTT.

This chain's CDR3 is CASSLALAPGGDQPQHF. Here the CDR3 DNA reads TGTGCCAGCAGCTTAGCTTTGGCCCCGGGAGGCGATCAGCCCCAGCATTTT. The chain has TRBV7-2 and TRBJ1-5, with no clear D. Germline values: CDR1 SGHTA, CDR2 FQGNSA. The CDR3 spans 17 residues. Trimming shortened V by 0 bases and J by 5 bases, and 17 bases separated the two germline ends. Full variable domain (rest looked up from reference TRBV7-2 and TRBJ1-5): GAGVSQSPSNKVTEKGKDVELRCDPISGHTALYWYRQSLGQGLEFLIYFQGNSAPDKSGLPSDRFSAERTGGSVSTLTIQRTQQEDSAVYLCASSLALAPGGDQPQHFGDGTRLSIL.

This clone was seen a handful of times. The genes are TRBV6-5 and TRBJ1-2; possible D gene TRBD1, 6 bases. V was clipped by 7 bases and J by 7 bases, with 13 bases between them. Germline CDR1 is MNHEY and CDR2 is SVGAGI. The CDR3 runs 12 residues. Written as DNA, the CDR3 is TGTGCCAGCATGGGGGGGCAGGGTGGCTACACCTTC. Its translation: CASMGGQGGYTF.

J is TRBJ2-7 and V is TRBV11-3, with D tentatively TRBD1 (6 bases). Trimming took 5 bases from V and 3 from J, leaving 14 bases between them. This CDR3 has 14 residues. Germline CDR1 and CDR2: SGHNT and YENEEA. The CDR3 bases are TGTGCCAGCAGCGTAGCCGGGACAAACTACGAGCAGTACTTC. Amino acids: CASSVAGTNYEQYF.

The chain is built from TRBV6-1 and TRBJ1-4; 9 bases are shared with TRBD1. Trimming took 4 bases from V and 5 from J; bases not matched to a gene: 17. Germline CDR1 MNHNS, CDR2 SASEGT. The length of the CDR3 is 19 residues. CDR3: CASSGAVGDRVFQNEKLFF. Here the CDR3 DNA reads TGTGCCAGCAGTGGGGCAGTGGGGGACAGGGTTTTTCAAAATGAAAAACTGTTTTTT.

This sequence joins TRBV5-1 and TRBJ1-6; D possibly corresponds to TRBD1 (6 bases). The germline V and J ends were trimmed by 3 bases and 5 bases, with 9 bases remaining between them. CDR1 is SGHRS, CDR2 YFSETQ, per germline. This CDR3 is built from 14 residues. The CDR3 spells CASSSGQNNSPLHF. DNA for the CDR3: TGCGCCAGCAGCTCTGGACAGAATAATTCACCCCTCCACTTT.

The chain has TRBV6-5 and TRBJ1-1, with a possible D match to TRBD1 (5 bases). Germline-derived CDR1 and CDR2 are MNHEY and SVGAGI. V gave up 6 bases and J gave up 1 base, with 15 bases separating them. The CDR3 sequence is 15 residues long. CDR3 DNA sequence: TGTGCCAGCAGGATCCAACACAGGAGGAACACTGAAGCTTTCTTT. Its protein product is CASRIQHRRNTEAFF.